The 10 T cell receptor beta chains in this list originate from one sample, sequenced in a study of blood T cell repertoires in COVID-19. The method was immunoSEQ multiplex PCR; TCRdb's version includes in-frame clones alone and lacks a portion of them. The sample records 150,000 to 200,000 clones, more than 75% being singletons. The material sequenced was peripheral blood. The receptors here all came from a woman in her 70s with COVID-19, enrolled during active disease.

The V gene is TRBV5-1, the J gene TRBJ1-6, with D hard to call. CDR1 and CDR2 (germline): SGHRS, YFSETQ. With 2 bases removed from V and 7 bases from J, the gap between germline ends came to 7 bases. The CDR3 consists of 13 residues. The CDR3 DNA is TGCGCCAGCAGCTTACAGACCAATTCACCCCTCCACTTT. It is translated as CASSLQTNSPLHF.

The rearrangement joins TRBV5-1 to TRBJ2-6, with 11 bases fitting TRBD2. Unmatched junction bases numbered 5, after V lost 4 bases and J lost 2 bases. Per germline, CDR1 SGHRS and CDR2 YFSETQ. This CDR3 spans 17 amino acids. The CDR3 region is CASSPLTSGAGANVLTF. The CDR3 nucleotides are TGCGCCAGCAGCCCGCTGACTAGCGGGGCTGGGGCCAACGTCCTGACTTTC.

V is TRBV28 and J is TRBJ1-3; 7 nucleotides align to TRBD1. After removal of 5 bases from V and 3 bases from J, the junction contained 13 bases not matched to a gene. The CDR3 length is 17 residues. CDR1 MDHEN and CDR2 SYDVKM come from the germline V gene. CDR3 residues: CASSPPSGQLFGNTIYF. CDR3 nucleotide sequence: TGTGCCAGCAGTCCTCCCTCGGGACAGCTTTTTGGAAACACCATATATTTT.

The chain carries TRBV28 and TRBJ1-1; D may be TRBD1 (5 bases). V lost 6 bases, J lost 4 bases, and 15 bases lay in between. This CDR3 has 14 amino acids. Germline-derived CDR1 and CDR2 are MDHEN and SYDVKM. This CDR3 reads CASSPGGLGTEAFF. The CDR3 region has the DNA TGTGCCAGCAGCCCCGGGGGGTTGGGCACTGAAGCTTTCTTT. The whole variable domain, remainder taken from reference TRBV28 and TRBJ1-1, is DVKVTQSSRYLVKRTGEKVFLECVQDMDHENMFWYRQDPGLGLRLIYFSYDVKMKEKGDIPEGYSVSREKKERFSLILESASTNQTSMYLCASSPGGLGTEAFFGQGTRLTVV.

The J gene is TRBJ2-7, the V gene TRBV6-5; perhaps TRBD2 as D (6 bases). The CDR3 covers 14 residues. Germline V gives CDR1 MNHEY, CDR2 SVGAGI. Deletions cut 5 bases from V and 5 bases from J, with 16 bases between. CDR3 in amino acids: CASSMGLPFDEQYF. The CDR3 nucleotides are TGTGCCAGCAGTATGGGACTTCCGTTCGACGAGCAGTACTTC.

The chain combines TRBV4-2 with TRBJ2-1; 9 bases match TRBD2. This CDR3 has 18 residues. CDR1 LGHNA and CDR2 YNFKEQ come from the germline V gene. V lost 1 base and J lost 4; bases outside the gene matches: 11. CDR3 nucleotides: TGTGCCAGCAGCCAAGGTCGCGCGGGGGGGGCATCTTACAATGAGCAGTTCTTC. Protein: CASSQGRAGGASYNEQFF.

The chain is built from TRBV21-1 and TRBJ1-1; the table's TRBD1 call for D was not verified on the DNA. TRBV21-1 is a pseudogene locus. The CDR3 loop spans 15 amino acids. The CDR3 loop reads CASSPRDRVDTEAFF. CDR3 nucleotide sequence: TGTGCCAGCAGCCCCCGGGACAGGGTGGACACTGAAGCTTTCTTT.

The J gene is TRBJ2-3, the V gene TRBV2, with 9 positions matching TRBD2. Trimming cost V 1 base and J 4 bases; bases outside gene matches: 3. The CDR3 extends over 15 amino acids. Germline V gene lookup returns CDR1 SNHLY and CDR2 FYNNEI. This CDR3 is CASSEGRGGPDTQYF. CDR3 sequence (DNA): TGTGCCAGCAGTGAAGGGCGGGGGGGCCCAGATACGCAGTATTTT.

The chain uses TRBV19 and TRBJ1-5; possibly TRBD1 for D (6 bases). Germline loops: CDR1 LNHDA, CDR2 SQIVND (reference sequence). Trimming cost V 3 bases and J 0 bases, with 12 bases left between them. The CDR3 is 16 residues long. CDR3 sequence (DNA): TGTGCCAGTAGTATTAGGGGGGGGAATAGCAATCAGCCCCAGCATTTT. Amino acid sequence: CASSIRGGNSNQPQHF.

The chain links TRBV18 to TRBJ1-4; D might be TRBD1 (5 bases). This CDR3 has 15 residues. Germline V gene data show CDR1 as KGHSH and CDR2 as LQKENI. Trimming left V 1 base short and J 7 bases short, with 13 bases between. CDR3 loop: CASSPLGQIGEKLFF. The CDR3 DNA reads TGTGCCAGCTCACCACTGGGGCAGATAGGTGAAAAACTGTTTTTT.